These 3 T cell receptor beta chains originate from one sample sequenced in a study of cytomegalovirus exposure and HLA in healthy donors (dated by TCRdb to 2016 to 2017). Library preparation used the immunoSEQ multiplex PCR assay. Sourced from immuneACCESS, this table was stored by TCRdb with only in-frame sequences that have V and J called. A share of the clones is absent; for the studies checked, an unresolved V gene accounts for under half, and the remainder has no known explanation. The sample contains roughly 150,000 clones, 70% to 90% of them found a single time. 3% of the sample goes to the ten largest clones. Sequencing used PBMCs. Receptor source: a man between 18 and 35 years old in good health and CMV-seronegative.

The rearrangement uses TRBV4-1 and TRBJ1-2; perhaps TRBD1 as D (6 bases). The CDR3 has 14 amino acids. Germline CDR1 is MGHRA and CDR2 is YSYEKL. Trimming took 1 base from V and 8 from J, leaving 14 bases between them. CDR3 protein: CASSQVQGLEGYTF. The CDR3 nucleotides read TGCGCCAGCAGCCAAGTTCAGGGGCTGGAAGGCTACACCTTC.

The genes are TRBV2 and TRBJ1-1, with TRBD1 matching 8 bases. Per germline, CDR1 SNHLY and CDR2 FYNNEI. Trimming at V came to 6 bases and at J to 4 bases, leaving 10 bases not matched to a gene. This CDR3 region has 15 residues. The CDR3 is CASSQGAEPGTEAFF. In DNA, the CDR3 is TGTGCCAGCAGCCAGGGGGCCGAACCGGGCACTGAAGCTTTCTTT.

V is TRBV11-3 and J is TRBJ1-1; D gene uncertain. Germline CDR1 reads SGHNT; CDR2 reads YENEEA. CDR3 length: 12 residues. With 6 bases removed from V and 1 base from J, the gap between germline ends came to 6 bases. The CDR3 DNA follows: TGTGCCAGCAGTCCCGGGAACACTGAAGCTTTCTTT. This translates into CASSPGNTEAFF.